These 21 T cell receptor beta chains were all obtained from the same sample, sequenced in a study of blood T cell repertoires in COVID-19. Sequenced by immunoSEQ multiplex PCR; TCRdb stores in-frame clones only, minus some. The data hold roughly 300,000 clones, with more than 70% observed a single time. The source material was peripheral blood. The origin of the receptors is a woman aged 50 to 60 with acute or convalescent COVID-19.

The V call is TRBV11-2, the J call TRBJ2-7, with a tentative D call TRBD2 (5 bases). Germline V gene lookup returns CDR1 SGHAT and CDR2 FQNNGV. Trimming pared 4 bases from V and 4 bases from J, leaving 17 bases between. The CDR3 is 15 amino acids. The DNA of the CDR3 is TGTGCCAGCAGCTCCAGGCCGGGATTGTCGTACGAGCAGTACTTC. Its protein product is CASSSRPGLSYEQYF.

CDR3 sequence: CASSETGCRFF. The CDR3 nucleotides read TGTGCCAGCAGCGAGACAGGTTGTAGGTTTTTT. The rearrangement uses TRBV9 and TRBJ1-4; D may be TRBD1 (6 bases). CDR1 and CDR2 (germline): SGDLS, YYNGEE. This CDR3 has 11 residues. Trimming shortened V by 3 bases and J by 16 bases, and 13 bases separated the two germline ends.

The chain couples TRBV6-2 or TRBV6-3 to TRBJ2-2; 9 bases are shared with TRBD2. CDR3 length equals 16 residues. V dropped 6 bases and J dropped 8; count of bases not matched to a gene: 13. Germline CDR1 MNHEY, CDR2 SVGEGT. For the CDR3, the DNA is TGTGCCAGCAGCGATAGCGGGAGTGGGGGCAGAGGGGAGCTGTTTTTT. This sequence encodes CASSDSGSGGRGELFF.

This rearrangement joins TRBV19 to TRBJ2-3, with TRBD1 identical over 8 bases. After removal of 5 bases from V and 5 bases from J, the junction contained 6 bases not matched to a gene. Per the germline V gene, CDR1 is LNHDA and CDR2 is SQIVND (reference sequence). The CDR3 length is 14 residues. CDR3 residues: CASSDRGEGDTQYF. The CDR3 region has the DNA TGTGCCAGTAGTGACAGGGGCGAGGGAGATACGCAGTATTTT.

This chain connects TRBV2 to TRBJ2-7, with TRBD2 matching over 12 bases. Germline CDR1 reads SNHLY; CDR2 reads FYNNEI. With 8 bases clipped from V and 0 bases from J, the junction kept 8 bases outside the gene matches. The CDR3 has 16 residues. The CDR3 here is CASVPGLAGPSYEQYF. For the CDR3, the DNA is TGTGCCAGCGTCCCAGGACTAGCGGGGCCCTCCTACGAGCAGTACTTC. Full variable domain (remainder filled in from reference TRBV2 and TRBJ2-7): EPEVTQTPSHQVTQMGQEVILRCVPISNHLYFYWYRQILGQKVEFLVSFYNNEISEKSEIFDDQFSVERPDGSNFTLKIRSTKLEDSAMYFCASVPGLAGPSYEQYFGPGTRLTVT.

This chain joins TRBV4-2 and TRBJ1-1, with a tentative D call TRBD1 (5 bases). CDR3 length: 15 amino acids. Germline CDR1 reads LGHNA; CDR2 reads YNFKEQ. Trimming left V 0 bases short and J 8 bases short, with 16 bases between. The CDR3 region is CASSQEDRLGSEAFF. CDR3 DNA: TGTGCCAGCAGCCAAGAAGACAGACTGGGGTCCGAAGCTTTCTTT.

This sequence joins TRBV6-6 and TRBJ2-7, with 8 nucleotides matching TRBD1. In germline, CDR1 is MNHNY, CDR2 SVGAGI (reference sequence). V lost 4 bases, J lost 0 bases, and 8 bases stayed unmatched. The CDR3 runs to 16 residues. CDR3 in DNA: TGTGCCAGCAGTTCATACCCGGACAGGGACTCCTACGAGCAGTACTTC. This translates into CASSSYPDRDSYEQYF.

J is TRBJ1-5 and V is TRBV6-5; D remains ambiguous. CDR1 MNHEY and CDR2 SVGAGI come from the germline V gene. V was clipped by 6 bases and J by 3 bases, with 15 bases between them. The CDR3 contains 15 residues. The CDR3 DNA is TGTGCCAGCAGGTTCCTGGCGCAGGCCAATCAGCCCCAGCATTTT. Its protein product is CASRFLAQANQPQHF.

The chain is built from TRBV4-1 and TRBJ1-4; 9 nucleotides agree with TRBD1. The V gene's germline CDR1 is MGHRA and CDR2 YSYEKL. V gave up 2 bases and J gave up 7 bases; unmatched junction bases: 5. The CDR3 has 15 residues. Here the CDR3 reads CASSQRDRASEKLFF. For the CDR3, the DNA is TGCGCCAGCAGCCAACGGGACAGGGCCAGTGAAAAACTGTTTTTT.

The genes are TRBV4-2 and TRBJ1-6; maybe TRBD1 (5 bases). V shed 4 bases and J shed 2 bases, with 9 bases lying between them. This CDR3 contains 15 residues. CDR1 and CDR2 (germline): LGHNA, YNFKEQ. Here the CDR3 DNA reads TGTGCCAGCAGCCCCCAGACAGCCTATAATTCACCCCTCCACTTT. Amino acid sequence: CASSPQTAYNSPLHF.

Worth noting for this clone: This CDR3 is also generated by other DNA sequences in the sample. CDR3 amino acids: CASSPDRRNYGYTF. The CDR3 DNA reads as TGTGCCAGCAGTCCGGACAGGCGAAACTATGGCTACACCTTC. V gene TRBV6-4 combines with J gene TRBJ1-2; 7 bases agree with TRBD1. CDR3 length: 14 amino acids. V shed 5 bases, J shed 2 bases, and the junction held 5 bases outside the gene matches. The germline V gene has CDR1 MRHNA and CDR2 SNTAGT.

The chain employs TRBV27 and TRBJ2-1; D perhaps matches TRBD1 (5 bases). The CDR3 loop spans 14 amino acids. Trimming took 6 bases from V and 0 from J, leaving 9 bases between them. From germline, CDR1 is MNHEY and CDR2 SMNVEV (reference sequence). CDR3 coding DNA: TGTGCCAGCAGCCCCGACAGCTCCTACAATGAGCAGTTCTTC. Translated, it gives CASSPDSSYNEQFF.

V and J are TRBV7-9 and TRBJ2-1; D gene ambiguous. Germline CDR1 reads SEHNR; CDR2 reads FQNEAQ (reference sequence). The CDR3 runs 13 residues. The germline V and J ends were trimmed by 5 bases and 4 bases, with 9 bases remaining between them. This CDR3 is CASSHSTYNEQFF. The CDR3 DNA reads TGTGCCAGCAGCCACAGCACGTACAATGAGCAGTTCTTC.

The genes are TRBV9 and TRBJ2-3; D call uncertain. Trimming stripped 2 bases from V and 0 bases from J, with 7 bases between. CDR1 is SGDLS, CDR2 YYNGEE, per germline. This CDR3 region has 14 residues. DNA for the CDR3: TGTGCCAGCAGCGTCAGAGGAAGCACAGATACGCAGTATTTT. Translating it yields CASSVRGSTDTQYF. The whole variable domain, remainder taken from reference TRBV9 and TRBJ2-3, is DSGVTQTPKHLITATGQRVTLRCSPRSGDLSVYWYQQSLDQGLQFLIQYYNGEERAKGNILERFSAQQFPDLHSELNLSSLELGDSALYFCASSVRGSTDTQYFGPGTRLTVL.

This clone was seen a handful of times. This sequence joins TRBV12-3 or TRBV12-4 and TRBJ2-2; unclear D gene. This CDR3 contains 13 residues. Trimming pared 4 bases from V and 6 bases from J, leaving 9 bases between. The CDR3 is CASSWRMAGELFF. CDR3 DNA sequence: TGTGCCAGCAGTTGGAGAATGGCCGGGGAGCTGTTTTTT.

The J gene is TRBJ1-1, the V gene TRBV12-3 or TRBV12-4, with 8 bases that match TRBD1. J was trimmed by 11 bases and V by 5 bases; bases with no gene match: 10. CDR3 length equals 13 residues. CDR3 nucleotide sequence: TGTGCCAGCAGTCCATCAAGGACAGGGAAGGCTTTCTTT. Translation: CASSPSRTGKAFF.

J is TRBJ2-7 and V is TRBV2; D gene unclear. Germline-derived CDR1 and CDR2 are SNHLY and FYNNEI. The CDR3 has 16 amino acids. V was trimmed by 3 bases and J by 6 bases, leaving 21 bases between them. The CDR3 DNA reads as TGTGCCAGCAGTGACTACCTCGGTTTGTACCCGTCCGAGCAGTACTTC. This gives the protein CASSDYLGLYPSEQYF.

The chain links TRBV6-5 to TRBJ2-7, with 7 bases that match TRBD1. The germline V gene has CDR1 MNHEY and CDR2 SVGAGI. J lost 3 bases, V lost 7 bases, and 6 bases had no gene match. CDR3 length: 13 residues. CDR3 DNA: TGTGCCAGCACATGGGACAGAGACTACGAGCAGTACTTC. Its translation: CASTWDRDYEQYF.

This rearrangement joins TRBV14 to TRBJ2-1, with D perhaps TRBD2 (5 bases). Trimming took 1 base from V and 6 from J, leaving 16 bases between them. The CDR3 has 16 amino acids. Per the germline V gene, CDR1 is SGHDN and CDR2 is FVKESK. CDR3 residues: CASSQAREIEGNEQFF. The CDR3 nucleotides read TGTGCCAGCAGCCAAGCAAGGGAGATTGAAGGCAATGAGCAGTTCTTC.

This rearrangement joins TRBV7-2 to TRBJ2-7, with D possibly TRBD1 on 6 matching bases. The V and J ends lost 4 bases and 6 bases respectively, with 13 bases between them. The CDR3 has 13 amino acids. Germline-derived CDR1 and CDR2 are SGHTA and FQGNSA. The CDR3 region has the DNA TGTGCCAGCAGCTACAACAGGGCCAGCGAGCAGTACTTC. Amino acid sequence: CASSYNRASEQYF.

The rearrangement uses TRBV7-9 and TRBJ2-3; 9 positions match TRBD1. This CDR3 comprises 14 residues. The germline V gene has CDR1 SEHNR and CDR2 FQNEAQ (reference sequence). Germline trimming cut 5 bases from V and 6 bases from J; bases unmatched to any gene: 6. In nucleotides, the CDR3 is TGTGCCAGCAGCCTCCAACAGGGGGCTGATACGCAGTATTTT. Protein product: CASSLQQGADTQYF.